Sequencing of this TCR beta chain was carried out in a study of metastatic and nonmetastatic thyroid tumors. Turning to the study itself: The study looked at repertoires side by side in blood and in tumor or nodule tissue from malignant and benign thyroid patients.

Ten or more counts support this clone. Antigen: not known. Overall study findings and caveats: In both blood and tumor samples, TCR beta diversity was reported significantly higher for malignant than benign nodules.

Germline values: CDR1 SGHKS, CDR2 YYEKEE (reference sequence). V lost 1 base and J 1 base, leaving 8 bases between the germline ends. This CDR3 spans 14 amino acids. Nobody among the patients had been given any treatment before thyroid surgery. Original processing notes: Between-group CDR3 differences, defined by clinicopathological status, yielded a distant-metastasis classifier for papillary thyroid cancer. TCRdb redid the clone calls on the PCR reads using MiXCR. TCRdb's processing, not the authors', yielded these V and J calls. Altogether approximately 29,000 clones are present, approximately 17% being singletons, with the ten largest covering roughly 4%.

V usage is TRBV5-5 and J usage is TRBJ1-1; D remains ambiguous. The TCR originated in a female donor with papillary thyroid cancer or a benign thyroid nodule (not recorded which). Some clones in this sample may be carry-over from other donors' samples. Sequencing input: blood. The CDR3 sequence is CASSLFGRNTEAFF. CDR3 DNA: TGTGCCAGCAGCTTGTTTGGGCGGAACACTGAAGCTTTCTTT.